This T cell receptor beta chain was captured in a study of blood T cells in healthy people across ages. Study-wide results and caveats: Naive and antigen-experienced cells were not separated, limiting conclusive comparison.

The V gene's germline CDR1 is MDHEN and CDR2 SYDVKM. The V end lost 7 bases, the J end lost 9 bases, and 16 bases lay between the germline ends. The CDR3 has 13 amino acids. It was with a sample-barcoded 5' primer and a J-beta primer mix that a second PCR of roughly 6 to 12 cycles was run. TCRdb reanalysed the 5' RACE reads using MiXCR and keeps one entry per CDR3 protein. Here the sample spans about 720,000 distinct CDR3 sequences, 22% being singletons. Only a few counts were recorded for this clonotype. Antigen: not known. This receptor was identified in a man in his 70s in good health. Sequenced material: blood. The chain recombines TRBV28 with TRBJ1-5, with D hard to call. CDR3 sequence reads: CASNPSPWLPQHF. In DNA, the CDR3 is TGTGCCAGCAATCCCAGTCCATGGTTGCCCCAGCATTTT. Complete variable domain (other parts from reference TRBV28 and TRBJ1-5): DVKVTQSSRYLVKRTGEKVFLECVQDMDHENMFWYRQDPGLGLRLIYFSYDVKMKEKGDIPEGYSVSREKKERFSLILESASTNQTSMYLCASNPSPWLPQHFGDGTRLSIL.